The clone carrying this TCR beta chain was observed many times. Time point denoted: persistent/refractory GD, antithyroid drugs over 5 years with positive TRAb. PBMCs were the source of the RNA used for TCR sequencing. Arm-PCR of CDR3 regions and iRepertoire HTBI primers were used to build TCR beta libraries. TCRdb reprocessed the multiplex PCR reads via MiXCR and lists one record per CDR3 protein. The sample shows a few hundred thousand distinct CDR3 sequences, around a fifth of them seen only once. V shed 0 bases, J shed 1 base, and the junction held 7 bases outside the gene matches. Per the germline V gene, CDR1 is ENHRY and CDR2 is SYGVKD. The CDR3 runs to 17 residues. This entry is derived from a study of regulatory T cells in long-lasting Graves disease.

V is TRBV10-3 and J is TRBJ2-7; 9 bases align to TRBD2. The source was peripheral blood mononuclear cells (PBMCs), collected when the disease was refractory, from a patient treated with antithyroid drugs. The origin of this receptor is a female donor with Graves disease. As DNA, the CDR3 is TGTGCCATCAGTGAGTCCCTAGCGGGGAATCATTCCTACGAGCAGTACTTC. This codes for CAISESLAGNHSYEQYF.